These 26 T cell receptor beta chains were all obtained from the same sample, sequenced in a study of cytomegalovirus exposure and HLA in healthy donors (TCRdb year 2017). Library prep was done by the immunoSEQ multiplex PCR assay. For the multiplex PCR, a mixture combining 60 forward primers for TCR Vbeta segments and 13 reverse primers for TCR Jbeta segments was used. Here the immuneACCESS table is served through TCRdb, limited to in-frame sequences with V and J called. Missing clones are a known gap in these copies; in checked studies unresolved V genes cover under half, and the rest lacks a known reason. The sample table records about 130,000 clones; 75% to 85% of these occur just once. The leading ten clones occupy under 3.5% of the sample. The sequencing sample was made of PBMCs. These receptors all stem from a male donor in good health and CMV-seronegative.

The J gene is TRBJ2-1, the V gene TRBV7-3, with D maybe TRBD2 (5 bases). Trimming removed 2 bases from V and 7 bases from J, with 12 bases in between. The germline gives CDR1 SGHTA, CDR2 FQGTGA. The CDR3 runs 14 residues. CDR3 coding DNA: TGTGCCAGCAGCTTAGGAGGCGGGTATAATGAGCAGTTCTTC. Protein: CASSLGGGYNEQFF.

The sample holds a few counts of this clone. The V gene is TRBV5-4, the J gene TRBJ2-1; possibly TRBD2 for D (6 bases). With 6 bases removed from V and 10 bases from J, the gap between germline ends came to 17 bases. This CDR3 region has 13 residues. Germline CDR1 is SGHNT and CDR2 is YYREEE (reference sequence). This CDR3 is CASTMPGLVEQFF. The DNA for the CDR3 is TGTGCCAGCACCATGCCGGGACTCGTCGAGCAGTTCTTC.

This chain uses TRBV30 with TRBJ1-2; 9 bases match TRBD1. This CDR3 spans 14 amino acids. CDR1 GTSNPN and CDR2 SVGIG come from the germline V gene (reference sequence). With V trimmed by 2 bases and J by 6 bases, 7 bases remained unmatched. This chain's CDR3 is CAWSLWDRDNGYTF. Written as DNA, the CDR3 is TGTGCCTGGAGTCTATGGGACAGGGACAATGGCTACACCTTC.

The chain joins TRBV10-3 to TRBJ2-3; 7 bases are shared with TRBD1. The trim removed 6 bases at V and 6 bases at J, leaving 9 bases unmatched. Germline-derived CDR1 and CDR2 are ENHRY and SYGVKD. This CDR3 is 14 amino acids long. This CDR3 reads CAIRAGTVFDTQYF. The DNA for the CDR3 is TGTGCCATCAGGGCCGGGACAGTGTTCGATACGCAGTATTTT.

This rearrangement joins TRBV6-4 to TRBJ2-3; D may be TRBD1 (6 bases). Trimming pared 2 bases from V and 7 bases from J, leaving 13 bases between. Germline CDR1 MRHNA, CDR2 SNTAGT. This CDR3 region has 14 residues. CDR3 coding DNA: TGTGCCAGCAGTGACCGATCACAGGGCCATACGCAGTATTTT. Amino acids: CASSDRSQGHTQYF.

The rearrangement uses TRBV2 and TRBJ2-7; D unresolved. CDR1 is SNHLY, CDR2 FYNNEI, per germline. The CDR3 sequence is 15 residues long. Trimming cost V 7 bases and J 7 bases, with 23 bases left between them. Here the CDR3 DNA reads TGTGCCAGCACATCCCAGAGAGAGGCTGCGTTAGAGCAGTACTTC. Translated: CASTSQREAALEQYF.

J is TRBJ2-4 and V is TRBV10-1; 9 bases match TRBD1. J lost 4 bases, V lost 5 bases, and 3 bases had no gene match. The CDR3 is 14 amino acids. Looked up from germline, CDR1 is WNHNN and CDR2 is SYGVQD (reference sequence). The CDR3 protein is CASSSGTGKNIQYF. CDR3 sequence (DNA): TGCGCCAGCAGTTCCGGGACAGGGAAAAACATTCAGTACTTC.

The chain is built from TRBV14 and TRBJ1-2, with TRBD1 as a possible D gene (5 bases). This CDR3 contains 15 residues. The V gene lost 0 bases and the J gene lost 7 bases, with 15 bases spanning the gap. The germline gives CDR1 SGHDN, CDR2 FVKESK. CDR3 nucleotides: TGTGCCAGCAGCCAAGAGATGGCCAGGGCTGGTGGCTACACCTTC. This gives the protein CASSQEMARAGGYTF.

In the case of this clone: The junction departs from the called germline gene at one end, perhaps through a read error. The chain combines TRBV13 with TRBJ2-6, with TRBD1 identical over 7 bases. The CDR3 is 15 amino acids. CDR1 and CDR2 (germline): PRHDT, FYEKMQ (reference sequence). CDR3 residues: CASSEDRAGANGLTF. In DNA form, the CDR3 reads TGTGCCAGCAGCGAAGACAGGGCTGGGGCCAACGGCCTGACTTTC.

CDR3 residues: CASSLGTSGHYNEQFF. The CDR3 DNA sequence: TGTGCCAGCAGCCTTGGGACTAGCGGGCACTACAATGAGCAGTTCTTC. J is TRBJ2-1 and V is TRBV13, with 12 nucleotides matching TRBD2. Germline-derived CDR1 and CDR2 are PRHDT and FYEKMQ (reference sequence). The CDR3 consists of 16 residues. V lost 5 bases to trimming and J lost 3 bases; unmatched junction nucleotides: 5.

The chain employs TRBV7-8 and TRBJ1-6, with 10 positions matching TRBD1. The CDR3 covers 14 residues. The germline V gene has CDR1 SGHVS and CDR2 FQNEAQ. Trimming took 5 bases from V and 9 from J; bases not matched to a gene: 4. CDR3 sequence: CASSADRGLSPLHF. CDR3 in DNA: TGTGCCAGCAGCGCCGACAGGGGGCTTTCACCCCTCCACTTT.

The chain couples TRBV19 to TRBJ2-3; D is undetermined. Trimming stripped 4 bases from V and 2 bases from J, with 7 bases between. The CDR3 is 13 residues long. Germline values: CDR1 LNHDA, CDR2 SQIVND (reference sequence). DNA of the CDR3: TGTGCCAGTAGTAGCGAAGTCACAGATACGCAGTATTTT. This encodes CASSSEVTDTQYF. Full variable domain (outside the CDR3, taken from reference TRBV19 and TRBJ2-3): DGGITQSPKYLFRKEGQNVTLSCEQNLNHDAMYWYRQDPGQGLRLIYYSQIVNDFQKGDIAEGYSVSREKKESFPLTVTSAQKNPTAFYLCASSSEVTDTQYFGPGTRLTVL.

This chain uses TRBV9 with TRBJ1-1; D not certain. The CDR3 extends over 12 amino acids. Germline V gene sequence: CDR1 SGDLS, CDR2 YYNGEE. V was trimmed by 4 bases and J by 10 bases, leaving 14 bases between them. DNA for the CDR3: TGTGCCAGCAGCCCCATCGAGGGTGTAGCTTTCTTT. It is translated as CASSPIEGVAFF. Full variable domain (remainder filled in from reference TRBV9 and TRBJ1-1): DSGVTQTPKHLITATGQRVTLRCSPRSGDLSVYWYQQSLDQGLQFLIQYYNGEERAKGNILERFSAQQFPDLHSELNLSSLELGDSALYFCASSPIEGVAFFGQGTRLTVV.

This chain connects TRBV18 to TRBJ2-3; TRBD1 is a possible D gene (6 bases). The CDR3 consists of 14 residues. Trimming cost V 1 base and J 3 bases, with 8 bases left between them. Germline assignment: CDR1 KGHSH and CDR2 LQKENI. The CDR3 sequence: CASSPRQGTDTQYF. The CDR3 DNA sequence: TGTGCCAGCTCACCACGGCAGGGGACAGATACGCAGTATTTT.

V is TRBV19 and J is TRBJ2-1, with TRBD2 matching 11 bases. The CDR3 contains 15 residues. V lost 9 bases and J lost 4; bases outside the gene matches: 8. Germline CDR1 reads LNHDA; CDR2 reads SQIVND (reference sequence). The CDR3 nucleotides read TGTGCCAGCGCGTTTAGGACTAGCGGGTACAATGAGCAGTTCTTC. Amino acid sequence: CASAFRTSGYNEQFF.

The CDR3 here is CASSEGAVNSPLHF. The CDR3 bases are TGTGCCAGCAGTGAAGGGGCAGTTAATTCACCCCTCCACTTT. The V and J genes are TRBV2 and TRBJ1-6; D is undetermined. Germline V gene data show CDR1 as SNHLY and CDR2 as FYNNEI. V lost 1 base to trimming and J lost 6 bases, with 7 bases between them. The CDR3 has 14 residues.

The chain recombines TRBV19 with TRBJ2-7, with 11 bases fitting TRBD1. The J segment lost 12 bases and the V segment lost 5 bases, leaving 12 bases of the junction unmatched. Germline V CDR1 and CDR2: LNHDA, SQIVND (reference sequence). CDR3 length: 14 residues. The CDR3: CASSSQTGTGGLYF. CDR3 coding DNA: TGTGCCAGTAGTTCTCAAACCGGGACAGGGGGACTGTACTTC.

The CDR3 DNA reads as TGCGCCAGCAGCCAAACCGGGACTAGCGGGAGAGCCCACTACGAGCAGTACTTC. This sequence encodes CASSQTGTSGRAHYEQYF. The V call is TRBV5-1, the J call TRBJ2-7, with 14 bases lining up with TRBD2. V shed 4 bases and J 3 bases; nucleotides not matched to a gene: 12. The CDR3 runs 18 residues. Per the germline V gene, CDR1 is SGHRS and CDR2 is YFSETQ. Together with reference TRBV5-1 and TRBJ2-7, the CDR3 gives the full variable domain: KAGVTQTPRYLIKTRGQQVTLSCSPISGHRSVSWYQQTPGQGLQFLFEYFSETQRNKGNFPGRFSGRQFSNSRSEMNVSTLELGDSALYLCASSQTGTSGRAHYEQYFGPGTRLTVT.

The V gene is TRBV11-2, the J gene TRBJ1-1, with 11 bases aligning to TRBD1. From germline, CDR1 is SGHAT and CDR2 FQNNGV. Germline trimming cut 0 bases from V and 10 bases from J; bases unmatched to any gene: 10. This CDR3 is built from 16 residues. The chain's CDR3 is CASSLDRTGGAGRAFF. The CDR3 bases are TGTGCCAGCAGCTTAGACCGGACAGGGGGCGCGGGGCGAGCTTTCTTT. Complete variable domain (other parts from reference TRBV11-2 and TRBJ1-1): EAGVAQSPRYKIIEKRQSVAFWCNPISGHATLYWYQQILGQGPKLLIQFQNNGVVDDSQLPKDRFSAERLKGVDSTLKIQPAKLEDSAVYLCASSLDRTGGAGRAFFGQGTRLTVV.

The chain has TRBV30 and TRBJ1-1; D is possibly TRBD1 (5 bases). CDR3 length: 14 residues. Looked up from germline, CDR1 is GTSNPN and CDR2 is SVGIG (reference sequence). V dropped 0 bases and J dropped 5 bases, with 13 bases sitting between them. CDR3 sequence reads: CAWSVSLGQTEAFF. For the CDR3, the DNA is TGTGCCTGGAGTGTTTCCCTGGGGCAGACTGAAGCTTTCTTT. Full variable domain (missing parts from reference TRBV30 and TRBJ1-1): SQTIHQWPATLVQPVGSPLSLECTVEGTSNPNLYWYRQAAGRGLQLLFYSVGIGQISSEVPQNLSASRPQDRQFILSSKKLLLSDSGFYLCAWSVSLGQTEAFFGQGTRLTVV.

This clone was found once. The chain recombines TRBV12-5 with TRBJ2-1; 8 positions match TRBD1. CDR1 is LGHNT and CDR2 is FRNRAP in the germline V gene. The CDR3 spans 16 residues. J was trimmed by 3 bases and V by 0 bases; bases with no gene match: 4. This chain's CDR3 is CASGLVTGQGYNEQFF. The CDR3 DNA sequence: TGTGCTAGTGGTTTGGTAACCGGACAGGGCTACAATGAGCAGTTCTTC. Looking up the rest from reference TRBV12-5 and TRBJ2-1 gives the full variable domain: DARVTQTPRHKVTEMGQEVTMRCQPILGHNTVFWYRQTMMQGLELLAYFRNRAPLDDSGMPKDRFSAEMPDATLATLKIQPSEPRDSAVYFCASGLVTGQGYNEQFFGPGTRLTVL.

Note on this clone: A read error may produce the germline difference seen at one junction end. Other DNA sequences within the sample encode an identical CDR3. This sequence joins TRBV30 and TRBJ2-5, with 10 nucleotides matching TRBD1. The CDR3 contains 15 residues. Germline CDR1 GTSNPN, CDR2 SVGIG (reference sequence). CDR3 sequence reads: CAWSPRDRGRETQYF. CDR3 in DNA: TGCGCCTGGAGCCCTAGGGACAGGGGACGGGAGACCCAGTACTTC.

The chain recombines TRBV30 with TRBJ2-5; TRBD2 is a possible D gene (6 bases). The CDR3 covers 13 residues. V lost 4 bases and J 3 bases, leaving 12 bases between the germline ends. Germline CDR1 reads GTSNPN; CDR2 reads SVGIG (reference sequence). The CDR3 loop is CAWIVTSKETQYF. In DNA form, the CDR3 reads TGTGCCTGGATAGTGACTAGTAAAGAGACCCAGTACTTC.

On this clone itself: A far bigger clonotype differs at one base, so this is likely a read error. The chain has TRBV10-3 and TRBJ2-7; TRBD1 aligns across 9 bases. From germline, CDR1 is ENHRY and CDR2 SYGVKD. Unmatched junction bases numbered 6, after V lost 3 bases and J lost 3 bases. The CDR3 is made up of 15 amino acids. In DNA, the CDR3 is TGTGCCATCAGTGAATCCGAGACAGGGGGCTACGAGCAGTACTTC. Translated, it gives CAISESETGGYEQYF.

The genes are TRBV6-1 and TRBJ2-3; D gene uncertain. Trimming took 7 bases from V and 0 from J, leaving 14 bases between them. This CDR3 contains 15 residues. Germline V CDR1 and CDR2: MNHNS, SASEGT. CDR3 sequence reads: CASTRVPTSTDTQYF. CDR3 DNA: TGTGCCAGCACCCGGGTGCCGACTAGCACAGATACGCAGTATTTT.

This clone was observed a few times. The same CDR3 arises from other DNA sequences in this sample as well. CDR3 loop: CAWSLQVNTEAFF. The CDR3 coding sequence is TGTGCCTGGAGTCTGCAGGTGAACACTGAAGCTTTCTTT. The chain combines TRBV30 with TRBJ1-1, with D unresolved. This CDR3 contains 13 residues. Trimming took off 2 bases at V and 0 bases at J, with 7 bases between the two ends. Germline assignment: CDR1 GTSNPN and CDR2 SVGIG (reference sequence).